Below are 9 T cell receptor beta chains sequenced from a single sample in a study of T-cell reconstitution after alpha-beta-depleted transplantation in children. The library targeted TCRbeta and was prepared with unique molecular identifiers. TCRdb reprocessed the PCR reads with MiXCR, giving one entry per CDR3 protein. The sample holds some 830,000 distinct CDR3 sequences; roughly 15% are singletons and the top ten take about 5%. Sequencing used PBMCs, mostly from graft donor cells, obtained 360 days after TCRalphabeta/CD19-depleted stem cell transplant. These receptors came from a male patient between 5 and 17 years old who had a stem cell transplant for acute lymphoblastic leukemia, so the T cells may come from the graft donor.

The CDR3 sequence: CATSILSGGRLSDTQYF. The CDR3 DNA follows: TGTGCCACCAGCATCTTATCAGGCGGGAGGTTATCAGATACGCAGTATTTT. The chain has TRBV15 and TRBJ2-3; TRBD2 aligns across 8 bases. Germline CDR1 and CDR2: LNHNV and YYDKDF (reference sequence). Unmatched junction bases numbered 13, after V lost 4 bases and J lost 4 bases. The length of the CDR3 is 17 residues. Variable domain in full (rest from reference TRBV15 and TRBJ2-3): DAMVIQNPRYQVTQFGKPVTLSCSQTLNHNVMYWYQQKSSQAPKLLFHYYDKDFNNEADTPDNFQSRRPNTSFCFLDIRSPGLGDTAMYLCATSILSGGRLSDTQYFGPGTRLTVL.

The chain couples TRBV9 to TRBJ1-1; D is possibly TRBD1 (6 bases). The CDR3 consists of 15 residues. Trimming pared 3 bases from V and 2 bases from J, leaving 14 bases between. The V gene's germline CDR1 is SGDLS and CDR2 YYNGEE. CDR3 bases: TGTGCCAGCAGCGGCAGGACAGCGAGCAACACTGAAGCTTTCTTT. It is translated as CASSGRTASNTEAFF.

This clonotype has only a few counts. This rearrangement joins TRBV19 to TRBJ2-6, with D perhaps TRBD1 or TRBD2 (5 bases each). Germline V CDR1 and CDR2: LNHDA, SQIVND (reference sequence). Deletions cut 7 bases from V and 0 bases from J, with 13 bases between. This CDR3 has 16 residues. The CDR3 DNA is TGTGCCAGTAAGAGAGGGGCACTCTCTGGGGCCAACGTCCTGACTTTC. Its translation: CASKRGALSGANVLTF.

The chain joins TRBV29-1 to TRBJ2-5; D is possibly TRBD1 (5 bases). The CDR3 sequence is 13 residues long. The germline V and J ends were trimmed by 7 bases and 4 bases, with 16 bases remaining between them. CDR1 and CDR2 (germline): SQVTM, ANQGSEA. The DNA for the CDR3 is TGCAGCGCCGAACCAGGGTTCCCAGAGACCCAGTACTTC. Its translation is CSAEPGFPETQYF.

This clonotype was picked up a small number of times. The rearrangement uses TRBV7-9 and TRBJ1-2; D uncertain. The germline V gene encodes CDR1 SEHNR and CDR2 FQNEAQ (reference sequence). The CDR3 sequence is 14 residues long. V was cut by 3 bases and J by 3 bases, with 11 bases left in between. The chain's CDR3 is CASSFAEKDYGYTF. CDR3 sequence (DNA): TGTGCCAGCAGCTTTGCAGAGAAGGACTATGGCTACACCTTC.

The chain has TRBV5-1 and TRBJ2-1, with a weak D call TRBD1 (6 bases). This CDR3 spans 15 amino acids. CDR1 and CDR2 from the germline V gene are SGHRS and YFSETQ. V was trimmed by 0 bases and J by 8 bases, leaving 15 bases between them. The CDR3 nucleotides are TGCGCCAGCAGCTTGGGGGGGACATCAATTCATGAGCAGTTCTTC. Encoded protein: CASSLGGTSIHEQFF.

The table lists this clonotype with many counts. The chain is built from TRBV2 and TRBJ2-3; D might be TRBD1 (5 bases). The V end lost 8 bases, the J end lost 2 bases, and 11 bases lay between the germline ends. CDR3 length: 13 amino acids. Germline CDR1 reads SNHLY; CDR2 reads FYNNEI. Here the CDR3 DNA reads TGTGCCAGCCGACAGACTCACACAGATACGCAGTATTTT. Amino acids: CASRQTHTDTQYF.

This clonotype came up many times. The chain's CDR3 is CASSLGSGLVSAYEQYF. DNA for the CDR3: TGCGCCAGCAGCCTGGGCTCAGGACTAGTCTCAGCCTACGAGCAGTACTTC. The chain links TRBV5-1 to TRBJ2-7; 7 bases align to TRBD2. Trimming took 4 bases from V and 2 from J; bases not matched to a gene: 15. There are 17 residues in the CDR3. Germline V gene sequence: CDR1 SGHRS, CDR2 YFSETQ. Complete variable domain (other parts from reference TRBV5-1 and TRBJ2-7): KAGVTQTPRYLIKTRGQQVTLSCSPISGHRSVSWYQQTPGQGLQFLFEYFSETQRNKGNFPGRFSGRQFSNSRSEMNVSTLELGDSALYLCASSLGSGLVSAYEQYFGPGTRLTVT.

This clonotype was seen only a few times. The chain couples TRBV18 to TRBJ2-7; 9 nucleotides match TRBD2. With V trimmed by 6 bases and J by 5 bases, 8 bases remained unmatched. The CDR3 extends over 14 amino acids. Germline V CDR1 and CDR2: KGHSH, LQKENI. The chain's CDR3 is CASSLSGRSNEQYF. CDR3 nucleotides: TGTGCCAGCTCCCTTAGCGGGAGAAGCAACGAGCAGTACTTC.